Shown below are 11 T cell receptor beta chains from a single sample sequenced in a study of blood T cells in healthy people across ages (dated by TCRdb to the mid-2010s). The protocol used for the library was 5' RACE. Sequencing relied on an Illumina HiSeq 2500. A second PCR of 7 to 11 cycles was performed with a sample-barcoded 5' primer and a J-beta primer mix. In-frame beta chains were kept once TCRdb had trimmed the public reads at Q25 with fastp and called clones with MiXCR. Records with the same CDR3 protein are collapsed into one entry carrying the most frequent genes and DNA. The sample includes 700,000 to 950,000 distinct CDR3 sequences, with around 46% observed a single time. Of the sample, more than 20% is held by the ten largest clones. Sequenced input: blood. Receptors originate from a woman aged 60 to 75 in good health.

This chain connects TRBV12-3 or TRBV12-4 to TRBJ2-1, with no clear D. The CDR3 totals 14 residues. V dropped 5 bases and J dropped 3 bases, with 11 bases sitting between them. CDR3 bases: TGTGCCAGCAGTGCCGCAGAGAGCTACAATGAGCAGTTCTTC. It encodes CASSAAESYNEQFF.

The chain is built from TRBV6-6 and TRBJ1-4, with 8 bases identical to TRBD1. Unmatched junction bases numbered 7, after V lost 5 bases and J lost 8 bases. Germline V lookup: CDR1 MNHNY, CDR2 SVGAGI (reference sequence). The CDR3 runs 14 residues. CDR3 nucleotide sequence: TGTGCCAGCAGTAGACAGGGGCAATGGGAAAAACTGTTTTTT. Translated: CASSRQGQWEKLFF.

The V call is TRBV5-1, the J call TRBJ2-5, with D perhaps matching TRBD1 (6 bases). Trimming took 4 bases from V and 5 from J, leaving 18 bases between them. CDR1 is SGHRS, CDR2 YFSETQ, per germline. This CDR3 comprises 15 residues. This chain's CDR3 is CASSPQTRGMETQYF. As DNA, the CDR3 is TGCGCCAGCAGCCCGCAGACAAGGGGGATGGAGACCCAGTACTTC.

The gene calls are TRBV5-1 and TRBJ2-3, with TRBD1 identical over 9 bases. J gave up 6 bases and V 5 bases, and 10 bases lay outside the gene matches. This CDR3 comprises 15 residues. Germline CDR1 is SGHRS and CDR2 is YFSETQ. CDR3: CASSDRDRDSDTQYF. In DNA form, the CDR3 reads TGCGCCAGCAGTGACCGGGACAGGGATTCTGATACGCAGTATTTT.

The J gene is TRBJ1-4, the V gene TRBV20-1; possible D gene TRBD1, 5 bases. The V and J ends lost 6 bases and 2 bases respectively, with 13 bases between them. In germline, CDR1 is DFQATT, CDR2 SNEGSKA (reference sequence). The CDR3 contains 14 residues. As DNA, the CDR3 is TGCAGTGCCAGCCATGGGGCGACTAATGAAAAACTGTTTTTT. Translating gives CSASHGATNEKLFF.

J is TRBJ2-5 and V is TRBV12-3 or TRBV12-4; maybe TRBD1 (5 bases). Trimming removed 6 bases at V and 1 base at J, with 15 bases between. This CDR3 comprises 15 residues. The CDR3 sequence is CASRPTDRFQETQYF. The CDR3 region has the DNA TGTGCCAGCAGACCGACAGACCGATTCCAAGAGACCCAGTACTTC.

The chain joins TRBV10-3 to TRBJ2-7, with 11 bases fitting TRBD2. Unmatched junction bases numbered 5, after V lost 5 bases and J lost 8 bases. This CDR3 is 13 amino acids long. Per the germline V gene, CDR1 is ENHRY and CDR2 is SYGVKD. The CDR3: CAISSLAGEQQYF. In DNA form, the CDR3 reads TGTGCCATCAGTTCACTAGCGGGAGAACAGCAGTACTTC.

Details on this clonotype: A much larger clone is a single base away; this may be a read error. The rearrangement joins TRBV7-8 to TRBJ1-2; D is ambiguous. Looked up from germline, CDR1 is SGHVS and CDR2 is FQNEAQ. This CDR3 contains 15 residues. DNA for the CDR3: TGTGACAGCAGCGCGCGAGCGGCTCAAAACTATGGCTACACCTTC. This sequence encodes CDSSARAAQNYGYTF. Filled out from reference TRBV7-8 and TRBJ1-2, the complete variable domain reads GAGVSQSPRYKVAKRGQDVALRCDPISGHVSLFWYQQALGQGPEFLTYFQNEAQLDKSGLPSDRFFAERPEGSVSTLKIQRTQQEDSAVYLCDSSARAAQNYGYTFGSGTRLTVV.

In the case of this clonotype: A junction end diverges from the germline sequence, so it may reflect a read error. The rearrangement uses TRBV30 and TRBJ1-2; D unclear. CDR1 and CDR2 (germline): GTSNPN, SVGIG (reference sequence). This CDR3 has 10 amino acids. CDR3 in amino acids: CAWSHYGHTF. The CDR3, as DNA: TGTGCCTGGAGTCACTATGGCCACACCTTC.

This clonotype was observed many times. The rearrangement links TRBV4-2 to TRBJ1-2; D is perhaps TRBD1 (6 bases). The germline gives CDR1 LGHNA, CDR2 YNFKEQ. The CDR3 is 15 amino acids. Deletions cut 0 bases from V and 8 bases from J, with 16 bases between. Here the CDR3 reads CASSQDDRGREGYTF. The DNA for the CDR3 is TGTGCCAGCAGCCAAGATGATCGGGGGCGCGAAGGCTACACCTTC.

This clonotype came up a few times. V is TRBV12-3 or TRBV12-4 and J is TRBJ2-1; tentative D call: TRBD1 (7 bases). The CDR3 is made up of 14 amino acids. Trimming cost V 6 bases and J 4 bases, with 13 bases left between them. CDR3 loop: CASSRGTDYNEQFF. The CDR3 DNA reads as TGTGCCAGCAGCCGCGGGACAGATTACAATGAGCAGTTCTTC.